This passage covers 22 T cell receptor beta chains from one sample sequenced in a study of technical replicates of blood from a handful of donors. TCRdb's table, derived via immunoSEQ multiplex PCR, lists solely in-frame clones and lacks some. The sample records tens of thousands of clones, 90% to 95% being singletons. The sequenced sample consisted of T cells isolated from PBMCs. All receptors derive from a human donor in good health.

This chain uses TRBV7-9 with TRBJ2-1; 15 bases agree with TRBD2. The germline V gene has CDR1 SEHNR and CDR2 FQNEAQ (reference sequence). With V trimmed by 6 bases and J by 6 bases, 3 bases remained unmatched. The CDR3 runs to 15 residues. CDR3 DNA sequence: TGTGCCAGCAGAGCGGGACTAGCGGGAGGCAATGAGCAGTTCTTC. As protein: CASRAGLAGGNEQFF.

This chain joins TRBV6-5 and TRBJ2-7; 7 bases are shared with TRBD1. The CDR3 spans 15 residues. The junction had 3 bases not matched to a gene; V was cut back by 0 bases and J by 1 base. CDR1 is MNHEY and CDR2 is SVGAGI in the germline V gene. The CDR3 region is CASSYSGRGSYEQYF. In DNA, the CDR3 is TGTGCCAGCAGTTACTCGGGCAGGGGGTCCTACGAGCAGTACTTC.

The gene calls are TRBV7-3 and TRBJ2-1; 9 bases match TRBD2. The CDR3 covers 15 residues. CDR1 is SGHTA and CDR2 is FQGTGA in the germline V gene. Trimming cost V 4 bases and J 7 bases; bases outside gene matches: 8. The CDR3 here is CASSSQAGGLNEQFF. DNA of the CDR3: TGTGCCAGCAGCTCGCAGGCGGGAGGGCTTAATGAGCAGTTCTTC.

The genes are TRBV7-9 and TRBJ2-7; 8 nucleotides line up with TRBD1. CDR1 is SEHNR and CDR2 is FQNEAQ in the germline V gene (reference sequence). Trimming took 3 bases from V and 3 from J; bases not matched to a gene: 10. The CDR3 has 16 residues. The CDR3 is CASSLIRDRMDYEQYF. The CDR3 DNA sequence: TGTGCCAGCAGCTTGATAAGGGACAGGATGGACTACGAGCAGTACTTC.

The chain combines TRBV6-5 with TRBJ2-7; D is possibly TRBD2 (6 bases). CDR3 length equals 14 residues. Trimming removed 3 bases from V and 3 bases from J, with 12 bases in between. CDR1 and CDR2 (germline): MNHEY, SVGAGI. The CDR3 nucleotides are TGTGCCAGCAGTTATACGGACGGGAGCTACGAGCAGTACTTC. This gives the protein CASSYTDGSYEQYF.

CDR3 bases: TGTGCCTGGACAGACCCCCCTCGGCGGTCCACAGATACGCAGTATTTT. This encodes CAWTDPPRRSTDTQYF. The chain has TRBV30 and TRBJ2-3; D is unclear. The CDR3 sequence is 16 residues long. The germline V gene encodes CDR1 GTSNPN and CDR2 SVGIG (reference sequence). V was cut by 4 bases and J by 2 bases, with 19 bases left in between.

CDR3 protein: CASSRESGVYNEQFF. CDR3 sequence (DNA): TGCGCCAGCAGTCGAGAGTCAGGGGTTTACAATGAGCAGTTCTTC. V and J are TRBV10-1 and TRBJ2-1; possibly TRBD1 for D (6 bases). The CDR3 is made up of 15 amino acids. Trimming left V 5 bases short and J 4 bases short, with 15 bases between. Germline V lookup: CDR1 WNHNN, CDR2 SYGVQD (reference sequence).

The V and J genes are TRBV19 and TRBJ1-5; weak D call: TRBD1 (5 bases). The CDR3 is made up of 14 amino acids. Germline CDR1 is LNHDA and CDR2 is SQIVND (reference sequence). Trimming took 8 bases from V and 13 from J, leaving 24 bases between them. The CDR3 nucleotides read TGTGCCAGTTCCGAGGAAGGGGAATCAGCACAGCAGCATTTT. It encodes CASSEEGESAQQHF.

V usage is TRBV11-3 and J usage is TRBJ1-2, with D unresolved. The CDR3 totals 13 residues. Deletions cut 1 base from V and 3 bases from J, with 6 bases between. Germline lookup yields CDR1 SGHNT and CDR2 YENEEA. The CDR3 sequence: CASSLAPDYGYTF. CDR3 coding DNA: TGTGCCAGCAGCTTAGCCCCGGACTATGGCTACACCTTC.

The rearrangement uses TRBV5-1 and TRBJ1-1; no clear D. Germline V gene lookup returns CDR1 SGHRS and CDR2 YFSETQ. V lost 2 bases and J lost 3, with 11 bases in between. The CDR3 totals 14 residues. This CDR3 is CASSLWRADTEAFF. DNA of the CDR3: TGCGCCAGCAGCTTATGGAGGGCTGACACTGAAGCTTTCTTT.

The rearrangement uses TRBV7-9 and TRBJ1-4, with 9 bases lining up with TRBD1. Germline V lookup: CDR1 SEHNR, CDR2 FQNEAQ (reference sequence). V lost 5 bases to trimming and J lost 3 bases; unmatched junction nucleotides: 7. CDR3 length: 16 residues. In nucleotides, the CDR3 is TGTGCCAGCAGCAGAAACAGGGGGCAGCCTAATGAAAAACTGTTTTTT. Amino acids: CASSRNRGQPNEKLFF. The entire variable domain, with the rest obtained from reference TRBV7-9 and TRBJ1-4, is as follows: DTGVSQNPRHKITKRGQNVTFRCDPISEHNRLYWYRQTLGQGPEFLTYFQNEAQLEKSRLLSDRFSAERPKGSFSTLEIQRTEQGDSAMYLCASSRNRGQPNEKLFFGSGTQLSVL.

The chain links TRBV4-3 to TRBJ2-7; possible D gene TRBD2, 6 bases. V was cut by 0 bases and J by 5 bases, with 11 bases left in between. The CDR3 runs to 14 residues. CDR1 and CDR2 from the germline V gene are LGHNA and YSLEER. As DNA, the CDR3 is TGCGCCAGCAGCCAAGAAAGGGACTTAGACGAGCAGTACTTC. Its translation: CASSQERDLDEQYF.

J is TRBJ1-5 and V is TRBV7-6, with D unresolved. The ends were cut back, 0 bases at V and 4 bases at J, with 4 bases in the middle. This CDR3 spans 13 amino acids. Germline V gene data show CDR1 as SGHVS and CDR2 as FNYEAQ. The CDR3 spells CASSLATNQPQHF. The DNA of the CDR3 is TGTGCCAGCAGCTTAGCGACAAATCAGCCCCAGCATTTT.

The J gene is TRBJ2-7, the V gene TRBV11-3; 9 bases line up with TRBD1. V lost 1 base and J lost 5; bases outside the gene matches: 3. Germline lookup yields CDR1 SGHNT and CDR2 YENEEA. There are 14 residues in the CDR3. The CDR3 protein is CASSLGTGVHEQYF. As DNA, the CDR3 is TGTGCCAGCAGCTTAGGGACAGGGGTCCACGAGCAGTACTTC.

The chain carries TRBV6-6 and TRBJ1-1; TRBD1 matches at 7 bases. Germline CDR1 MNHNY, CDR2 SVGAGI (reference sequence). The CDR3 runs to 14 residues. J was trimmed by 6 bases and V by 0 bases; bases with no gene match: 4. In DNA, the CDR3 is TGTGCCAGCAGTTACTCGACAGGGTTCGCTGAAGCTTTCTTT. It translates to CASSYSTGFAEAFF.

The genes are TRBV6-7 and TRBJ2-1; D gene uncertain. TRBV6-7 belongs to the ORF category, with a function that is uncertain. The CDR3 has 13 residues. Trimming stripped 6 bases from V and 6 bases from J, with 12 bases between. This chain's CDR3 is CASSPPRSNEQFF. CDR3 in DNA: TGTGCCAGCAGCCCACCGCGGTCCAATGAGCAGTTCTTC.

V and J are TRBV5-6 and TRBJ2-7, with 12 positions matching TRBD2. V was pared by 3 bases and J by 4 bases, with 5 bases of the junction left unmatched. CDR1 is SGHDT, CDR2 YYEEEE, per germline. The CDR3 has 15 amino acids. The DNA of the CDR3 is TGTGCCAGCAGCTGGGGACTAGCGGGTGTATACGAGCAGTACTTC. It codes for CASSWGLAGVYEQYF. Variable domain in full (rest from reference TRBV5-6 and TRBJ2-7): DAGVTQSPTHLIKTRGQQVTLRCSPKSGHDTVSWYQQALGQGPQFIFQYYEEEERQRGNFPDRFSGHQFPNYSSELNVNALLLGDSALYLCASSWGLAGVYEQYFGPGTRLTVT.

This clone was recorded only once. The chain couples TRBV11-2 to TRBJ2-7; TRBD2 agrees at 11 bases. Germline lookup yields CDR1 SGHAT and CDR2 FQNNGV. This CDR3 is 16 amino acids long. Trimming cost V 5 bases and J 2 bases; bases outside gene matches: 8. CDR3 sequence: CASSPGLAGPTYEQYF. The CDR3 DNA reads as TGTGCCAGCAGCCCCGGACTAGCGGGCCCAACCTACGAGCAGTACTTC.

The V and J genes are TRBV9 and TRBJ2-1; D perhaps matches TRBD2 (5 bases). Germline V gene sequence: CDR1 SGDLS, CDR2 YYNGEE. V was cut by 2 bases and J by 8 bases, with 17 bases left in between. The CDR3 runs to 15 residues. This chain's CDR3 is CASSVGAISSDEQFF. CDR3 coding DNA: TGTGCCAGCAGCGTCGGAGCAATTAGTAGCGATGAGCAGTTCTTC. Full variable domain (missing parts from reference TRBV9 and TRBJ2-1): DSGVTQTPKHLITATGQRVTLRCSPRSGDLSVYWYQQSLDQGLQFLIQYYNGEERAKGNILERFSAQQFPDLHSELNLSSLELGDSALYFCASSVGAISSDEQFFGPGTRLTVL.

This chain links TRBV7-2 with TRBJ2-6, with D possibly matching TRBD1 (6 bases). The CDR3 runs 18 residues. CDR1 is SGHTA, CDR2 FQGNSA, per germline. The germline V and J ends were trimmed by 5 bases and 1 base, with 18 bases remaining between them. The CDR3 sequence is CASSPTSRGWSGANVLTF. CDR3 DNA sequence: TGTGCCAGCAGCCCCACCTCCAGGGGATGGTCTGGGGCCAACGTCCTGACTTTC.

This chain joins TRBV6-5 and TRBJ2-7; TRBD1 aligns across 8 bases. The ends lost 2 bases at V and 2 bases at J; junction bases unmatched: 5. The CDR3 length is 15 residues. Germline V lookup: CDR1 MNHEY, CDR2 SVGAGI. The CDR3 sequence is CASSYDDRGTYEQYF. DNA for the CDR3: TGTGCCAGCAGTTACGACGACAGGGGCACCTACGAGCAGTACTTC.

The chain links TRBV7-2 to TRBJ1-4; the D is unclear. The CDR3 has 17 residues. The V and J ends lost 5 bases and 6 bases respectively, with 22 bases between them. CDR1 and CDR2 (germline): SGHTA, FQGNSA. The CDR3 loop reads CASSPPGRGFLDEKLFF. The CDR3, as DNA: TGTGCCAGCAGCCCCCCGGGGAGAGGTTTCTTAGATGAAAAACTGTTTTTT.